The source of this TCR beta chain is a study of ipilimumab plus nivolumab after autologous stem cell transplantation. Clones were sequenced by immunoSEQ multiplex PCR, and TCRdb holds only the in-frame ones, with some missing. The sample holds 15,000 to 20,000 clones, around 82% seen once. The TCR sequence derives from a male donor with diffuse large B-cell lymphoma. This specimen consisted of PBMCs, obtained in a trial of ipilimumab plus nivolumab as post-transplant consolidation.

The CDR3 coding sequence is TGTGCCAGCAGGTTACTTCAGGGAACCGGGGAGCTGTTTTTT. Its protein is CASRLLQGTGELFF. The chain links TRBV2 to TRBJ2-2; possible D gene TRBD1, 5 bases. The CDR3 is made up of 14 amino acids. Germline CDR1 is SNHLY and CDR2 is FYNNEI. V lost 6 bases and J 5 bases, leaving 13 bases between the germline ends. Complete variable domain (other parts from reference TRBV2 and TRBJ2-2): EPEVTQTPSHQVTQMGQEVILRCVPISNHLYFYWYRQILGQKVEFLVSFYNNEISEKSEIFDDQFSVERPDGSNFTLKIRSTKLEDSAMYFCASRLLQGTGELFFGEGSRLTVL.